A single sample is the source of the 30 T cell receptor beta chains below, sequenced in a study of tissue T cells after allogeneic stem cell transplantation. Assay used: immunoSEQ multiplex PCR; TCRdb lists only in-frame clones, some missing. The table records tens of thousands of clones, approximately 92% of them present only once. The sequenced sample was blood, obtained before transplantation. These receptors were taken from a woman aged 40-75 years who later had graft-versus-host disease after an allogeneic stem cell transplant.

The CDR3 DNA reads TGTGCCAGCAGCCAAGACAGGGTGTCGCAGTTCTTC. This encodes CASSQDRVSQFF. The chain couples TRBV3-1 (or the pseudogene TRBV3-2) to TRBJ2-1; a weak D match, TRBD1 (5 bases). Germline values: CDR1 LGHDT, CDR2 YNNKEL (reference sequence). Trimming cost V 0 bases and J 12 bases, with 9 bases left between them. CDR3 length: 12 residues.

A few counts support this clone. The rearrangement links TRBV7-9 to TRBJ1-3, with D possibly TRBD1 on 6 matching bases. V was shortened by 4 bases and J by 0 bases, with 10 bases between the two germline ends. Germline V gene data show CDR1 as SEHNR and CDR2 as FQNEAQ (reference sequence). The CDR3 extends over 15 amino acids. This chain's CDR3 is CASSSSTGSGNTIYF. The CDR3 nucleotides read TGTGCCAGCAGCTCCTCGACAGGCTCTGGAAACACCATATATTTT.

The chain uses TRBV18 and TRBJ2-7, with TRBD2 matching 9 bases. J gave up 6 bases and V 3 bases, and 9 bases lay outside the gene matches. The length of the CDR3 is 15 residues. Germline CDR1 reads KGHSH; CDR2 reads LQKENI. The CDR3 DNA sequence: TGTGCCAGCTCACCTCCAGTAGCGGGAGCGGCCGAGCAGTACTTC. It encodes CASSPPVAGAAEQYF.

This chain uses TRBV15 with TRBJ2-1; D not resolved. CDR3 length: 13 residues. Trimming took off 8 bases at V and 2 bases at J, with 10 bases between the two ends. Germline values: CDR1 LNHNV, CDR2 YYDKDF (reference sequence). The CDR3 sequence: CATAMSAYNEQFF. CDR3 coding DNA: TGTGCCACCGCGATGTCTGCCTACAATGAGCAGTTCTTC.

The V and J genes are TRBV7-2 and TRBJ1-1, with TRBD1 matching over 11 bases. Germline V gene lookup returns CDR1 SGHTA and CDR2 FQGNSA. The ends lost 3 bases at V and 0 bases at J; junction bases unmatched: 9. CDR3 length: 18 amino acids. The CDR3 sequence is CASSLTGQGARLNTEAFF. The CDR3 DNA is TGTGCCAGCAGCTTGACTGGACAGGGGGCTCGTCTGAACACTGAAGCTTTCTTT.

This rearrangement joins TRBV27 to TRBJ2-1, with D unclear. V lost 2 bases, J lost 8 bases, and 10 bases lay in between. CDR1 and CDR2 from the germline V gene are MNHEY and SMNVEV (reference sequence). This CDR3 spans 13 amino acids. DNA of the CDR3: TGTGCCAGCAGTTTAGACATTTACGATGAGCAGTTCTTC. Its translation is CASSLDIYDEQFF.

The chain joins TRBV30 to TRBJ2-2; D could derive from TRBD1 or TRBD2 (5 bases each). V lost 0 bases to trimming and J lost 9 bases, with 17 bases between them. This CDR3 spans 15 amino acids. Germline values: CDR1 GTSNPN, CDR2 SVGIG (reference sequence). The CDR3 DNA reads as TGTGCCTGGAGTGTAAACGGCAGGGACCAAAGGGAGCTGTTTTTT. This gives the protein CAWSVNGRDQRELFF.

This clone appeared a single time. The chain uses TRBV19 and TRBJ1-1; 11 bases align to TRBD1. There are 14 residues in the CDR3. The ends lost 4 bases at V and 5 bases at J; junction bases unmatched: 3. Germline CDR1 LNHDA, CDR2 SQIVND (reference sequence). The CDR3 DNA follows: TGTGCCAGTAGTAGGACAGGGGGCAGGACTGAAGCTTTCTTT. It specifies CASSRTGGRTEAFF.

The chain couples TRBV7-2 to TRBJ2-3; 10 bases line up with TRBD2. The CDR3 contains 14 residues. Germline V gene lookup returns CDR1 SGHTA and CDR2 FQGNSA. Losses at the gene ends were 5 bases for V and 4 bases for J; bases not matched to a gene: 3. Written as DNA, the CDR3 is TGTGCCAGCAGCCACGGACTAGCGGCAGATACGCAGTATTTT. As protein: CASSHGLAADTQYF.

This clone was observed a single time. The chain joins TRBV27 to TRBJ1-4; no clear D gene. Germline V CDR1 and CDR2: MNHEY, SMNVEV (reference sequence). The CDR3 length is 14 residues. Trimming cost V 5 bases and J 0 bases, with 7 bases left between them. The CDR3 is CASSKNPTNEKLFF. CDR3 DNA: TGTGCCAGCAGTAAAAATCCAACTAATGAAAAACTGTTTTTT.

The gene calls are TRBV27 and TRBJ1-5; TRBD1 matches at 11 bases. Germline V gives CDR1 MNHEY, CDR2 SMNVEV (reference sequence). V was clipped by 5 bases and J by 2 bases; unmatched bases: 8. The CDR3 consists of 17 residues. The CDR3 loop is CASSLSGTGGGNQPQHF. CDR3 nucleotides: TGTGCCAGCAGTCTGTCCGGGACAGGGGGAGGCAATCAGCCCCAGCATTTT.

The chain uses TRBV19 and TRBJ1-1; D not certain. The CDR3 runs 13 residues. V was cut by 6 bases and J by 4 bases, with 12 bases left in between. From germline, CDR1 is LNHDA and CDR2 SQIVND (reference sequence). CDR3 sequence reads: CASSGDMRTEAFF. The DNA for the CDR3 is TGTGCCAGTAGCGGGGATATGCGCACTGAAGCTTTCTTT.

The chain employs TRBV4-2 and TRBJ2-5; TRBD1 is a possible D gene (5 bases). CDR1 and CDR2 from the germline V gene are LGHNA and YNFKEQ. Trimming removed 1 base from V and 4 bases from J, with 10 bases in between. This CDR3 has 14 residues. The CDR3: CASSQGGAGETQYF. The DNA of the CDR3 is TGTGCCAGCAGCCAAGGTGGGGCCGGAGAGACCCAGTACTTC.

The chain links TRBV6-5 to TRBJ1-4, with D perhaps TRBD1 (5 bases). Trimming stripped 0 bases from V and 10 bases from J, with 9 bases between. Germline CDR1 is MNHEY and CDR2 is SVGAGI. CDR3 length equals 13 residues. CDR3 loop: CASSYSGAGKLFF. CDR3 DNA: TGTGCCAGCAGTTACTCTGGGGCCGGAAAACTGTTTTTT.

This rearrangement joins TRBV19 to TRBJ1-2; tentatively, D is TRBD1 (6 bases). This CDR3 has 14 residues. Germline loops: CDR1 LNHDA, CDR2 SQIVND (reference sequence). Trimming took 7 bases from V and 5 from J, leaving 17 bases between them. The DNA for the CDR3 is TGTGCCAGTACCTTATTGGCGAGGGGGTATGGCTACACCTTC. Translating it yields CASTLLARGYGYTF.

The genes are TRBV5-1 and TRBJ2-3; D might be TRBD1 (5 bases). The germline CDR1 and CDR2 sequences are SGHRS and YFSETQ. V gave up 4 bases and J gave up 3 bases, with 15 bases separating them. The CDR3 extends over 15 amino acids. The CDR3 reads CASSAPQAITDTQYF. The CDR3 DNA reads TGCGCCAGCAGCGCTCCACAGGCGATAACAGATACGCAGTATTTT.

To note about this clone: The same CDR3 arises from other DNA sequences in this sample as well. For the CDR3, the DNA is TGTGCCTGGAGTCACGGGACAGAACTTTCCTATGGCTACACCTTC. Translating gives CAWSHGTELSYGYTF. The chain is built from TRBV30 and TRBJ1-2; 7 nucleotides line up with TRBD1. Trimming removed 2 bases from V and 4 bases from J; junction bases left unmatched: 10. The CDR3 sequence is 15 residues long. The germline V gene encodes CDR1 GTSNPN and CDR2 SVGIG (reference sequence).

This chain connects TRBV19 to TRBJ2-3, with TRBD1 as a possible D gene (6 bases). Trimming took off 11 bases at V and 2 bases at J, with 20 bases between the two ends. The CDR3 covers 15 residues. Germline assignment: CDR1 LNHDA and CDR2 SQIVND (reference sequence). Written as DNA, the CDR3 is TGTGCCTCAACAGGGAGCCCACGCCCCACAGATACGCAGTATTTT. As protein: CASTGSPRPTDTQYF. The variable domain in full, completed from reference TRBV19 and TRBJ2-3, reads DGGITQSPKYLFRKEGQNVTLSCEQNLNHDAMYWYRQDPGQGLRLIYYSQIVNDFQKGDIAEGYSVSREKKESFPLTVTSAQKNPTAFYLCASTGSPRPTDTQYFGPGTRLTVL.

The rearrangement joins TRBV3-1 (or the pseudogene TRBV3-2) to TRBJ2-3, with TRBD2 matching 7 bases. The CDR3 consists of 15 residues. Losses at the gene ends were 2 bases for V and 5 bases for J; bases not matched to a gene: 7. CDR1 is LGHDT and CDR2 is YNNKEL in the germline V gene (reference sequence). DNA for the CDR3: TGTGCCAGCAGCCAACGAGCGGGATGGCTAGATACGCAGTATTTT. This codes for CASSQRAGWLDTQYF.

The rearrangement links TRBV28 to TRBJ1-5; no clear D gene. Germline V gene lookup returns CDR1 MDHEN and CDR2 SYDVKM. The CDR3 sequence is 13 residues long. Deletions cut 8 bases from V and 0 bases from J, with 8 bases between. CDR3 sequence reads: CASWANSNQPQHF. For the CDR3, the DNA is TGTGCCAGCTGGGCAAATAGCAATCAGCCCCAGCATTTT. The full variable domain, completed using reference TRBV28 and TRBJ1-5, is DVKVTQSSRYLVKRTGEKVFLECVQDMDHENMFWYRQDPGLGLRLIYFSYDVKMKEKGDIPEGYSVSREKKERFSLILESASTNQTSMYLCASWANSNQPQHFGDGTRLSIL.

Note on this clone: Other DNA sequences in this specimen translate into the identical CDR3. This rearrangement joins TRBV28 to TRBJ1-1; the D is unclear. V was shortened by 3 bases and J by 1 base, with 6 bases between the two germline ends. The CDR3 has 13 amino acids. Germline-derived CDR1 and CDR2 are MDHEN and SYDVKM. The CDR3 nucleotides read TGTGCCAGCAGTTTCGGTGGGAACACTGAAGCTTTCTTT. Amino acids: CASSFGGNTEAFF. The whole variable domain, remainder taken from reference TRBV28 and TRBJ1-1, is DVKVTQSSRYLVKRTGEKVFLECVQDMDHENMFWYRQDPGLGLRLIYFSYDVKMKEKGDIPEGYSVSREKKERFSLILESASTNQTSMYLCASSFGGNTEAFFGQGTRLTVV.

This sequence joins TRBV6-2 or TRBV6-3 and TRBJ2-2; unclear D gene. Per germline, CDR1 MNHEY and CDR2 SVGEGT. This CDR3 contains 16 residues. V dropped 2 bases and J dropped 0 bases, with 10 bases sitting between them. The CDR3 DNA sequence: TGTGCCAGCAGTTACCCTAGGGCTACGAACACCGGGGAGCTGTTTTTT. It encodes CASSYPRATNTGELFF.

The V gene is TRBV3-1 (or the pseudogene TRBV3-2), the J gene TRBJ2-3, with D unclear. The V and J ends lost 2 bases and 0 bases respectively, with 3 bases between them. The CDR3 is 13 amino acids. The germline gives CDR1 LGHDT, CDR2 YNNKEL (reference sequence). CDR3 nucleotide sequence: TGTGCCAGCAGCCAACATAGCACAGATACGCAGTATTTT. It specifies CASSQHSTDTQYF.

This chain joins TRBV25-1 and TRBJ2-2, with D perhaps matching TRBD2 (5 bases). Germline lookup yields CDR1 MGHDK and CDR2 SYGVNS. This CDR3 spans 11 amino acids. Deletions cut 10 bases from V and 8 bases from J, with 11 bases between. CDR3 region: CATLWRGELFF. CDR3 coding DNA: TGTGCCACACTCTGGAGGGGGGAGCTGTTTTTT.

The rearrangement joins TRBV5-1 to TRBJ2-3; D unclear. The CDR3 has 11 amino acids. V was trimmed by 4 bases and J by 2 bases, leaving 2 bases between them. CDR1 SGHRS and CDR2 YFSETQ come from the germline V gene. This chain's CDR3 is CASSNTDTQYF. CDR3 nucleotides: TGCGCCAGCAGCAACACAGATACGCAGTATTTT.

This clone has just one count. The chain joins TRBV5-1 to TRBJ2-3; TRBD2 aligns across 7 bases. Germline V lookup: CDR1 SGHRS, CDR2 YFSETQ. This CDR3 contains 17 residues. J gave up 4 bases and V 4 bases, and 15 bases lay outside the gene matches. The CDR3 spells CASSNHRLAIKPDTQYF. The CDR3 bases are TGCGCCAGCAGCAACCACCGACTAGCCATAAAGCCAGATACGCAGTATTTT.

J is TRBJ2-7 and V is TRBV7-2; unclear D gene. CDR3 length equals 14 residues. The V end lost 2 bases, the J end lost 3 bases, and 11 bases lay between the germline ends. Germline lookup yields CDR1 SGHTA and CDR2 FQGNSA. The CDR3 bases are TGTGCCAGCAGCTTAACACTAAAAGACTACGAGCAGTACTTC. Encoded protein: CASSLTLKDYEQYF.

This clone was counted once. The genes are TRBV5-4 and TRBJ1-2, with 7 bases fitting TRBD1. Germline loops: CDR1 SGHNT, CDR2 YYREEE (reference sequence). Trimming cost V 8 bases and J 2 bases; bases outside gene matches: 6. This CDR3 has 13 amino acids. The CDR3 reads CASQGGANYGYTF. The CDR3 nucleotides are TGTGCCAGTCAGGGGGGGGCGAACTATGGCTACACCTTC.

This clone was observed a handful of times. The chain joins TRBV7-2 to TRBJ1-5; possibly TRBD1 for D (5 bases). This CDR3 comprises 13 residues. Germline V gives CDR1 SGHTA, CDR2 FQGNSA. V lost 4 bases to trimming and J lost 9 bases, with 13 bases between them. The CDR3 here is CASSSGPAGPQHF. CDR3 DNA sequence: TGTGCCAGCAGCTCGGGACCAGCGGGGCCCCAGCATTTT.

This sequence joins TRBV9 and TRBJ2-3; TRBD2 matches 7 bases. V trimming: 2 bases; J trimming: 3 bases; junction bases outside the gene matches: 9. Germline V gene data show CDR1 as SGDLS and CDR2 as YYNGEE. The CDR3 covers 16 residues. CDR3: CASSVLLGAGTDTQYF. In DNA form, the CDR3 reads TGTGCCAGCAGCGTCCTATTGGGAGCGGGAACAGATACGCAGTATTTT.